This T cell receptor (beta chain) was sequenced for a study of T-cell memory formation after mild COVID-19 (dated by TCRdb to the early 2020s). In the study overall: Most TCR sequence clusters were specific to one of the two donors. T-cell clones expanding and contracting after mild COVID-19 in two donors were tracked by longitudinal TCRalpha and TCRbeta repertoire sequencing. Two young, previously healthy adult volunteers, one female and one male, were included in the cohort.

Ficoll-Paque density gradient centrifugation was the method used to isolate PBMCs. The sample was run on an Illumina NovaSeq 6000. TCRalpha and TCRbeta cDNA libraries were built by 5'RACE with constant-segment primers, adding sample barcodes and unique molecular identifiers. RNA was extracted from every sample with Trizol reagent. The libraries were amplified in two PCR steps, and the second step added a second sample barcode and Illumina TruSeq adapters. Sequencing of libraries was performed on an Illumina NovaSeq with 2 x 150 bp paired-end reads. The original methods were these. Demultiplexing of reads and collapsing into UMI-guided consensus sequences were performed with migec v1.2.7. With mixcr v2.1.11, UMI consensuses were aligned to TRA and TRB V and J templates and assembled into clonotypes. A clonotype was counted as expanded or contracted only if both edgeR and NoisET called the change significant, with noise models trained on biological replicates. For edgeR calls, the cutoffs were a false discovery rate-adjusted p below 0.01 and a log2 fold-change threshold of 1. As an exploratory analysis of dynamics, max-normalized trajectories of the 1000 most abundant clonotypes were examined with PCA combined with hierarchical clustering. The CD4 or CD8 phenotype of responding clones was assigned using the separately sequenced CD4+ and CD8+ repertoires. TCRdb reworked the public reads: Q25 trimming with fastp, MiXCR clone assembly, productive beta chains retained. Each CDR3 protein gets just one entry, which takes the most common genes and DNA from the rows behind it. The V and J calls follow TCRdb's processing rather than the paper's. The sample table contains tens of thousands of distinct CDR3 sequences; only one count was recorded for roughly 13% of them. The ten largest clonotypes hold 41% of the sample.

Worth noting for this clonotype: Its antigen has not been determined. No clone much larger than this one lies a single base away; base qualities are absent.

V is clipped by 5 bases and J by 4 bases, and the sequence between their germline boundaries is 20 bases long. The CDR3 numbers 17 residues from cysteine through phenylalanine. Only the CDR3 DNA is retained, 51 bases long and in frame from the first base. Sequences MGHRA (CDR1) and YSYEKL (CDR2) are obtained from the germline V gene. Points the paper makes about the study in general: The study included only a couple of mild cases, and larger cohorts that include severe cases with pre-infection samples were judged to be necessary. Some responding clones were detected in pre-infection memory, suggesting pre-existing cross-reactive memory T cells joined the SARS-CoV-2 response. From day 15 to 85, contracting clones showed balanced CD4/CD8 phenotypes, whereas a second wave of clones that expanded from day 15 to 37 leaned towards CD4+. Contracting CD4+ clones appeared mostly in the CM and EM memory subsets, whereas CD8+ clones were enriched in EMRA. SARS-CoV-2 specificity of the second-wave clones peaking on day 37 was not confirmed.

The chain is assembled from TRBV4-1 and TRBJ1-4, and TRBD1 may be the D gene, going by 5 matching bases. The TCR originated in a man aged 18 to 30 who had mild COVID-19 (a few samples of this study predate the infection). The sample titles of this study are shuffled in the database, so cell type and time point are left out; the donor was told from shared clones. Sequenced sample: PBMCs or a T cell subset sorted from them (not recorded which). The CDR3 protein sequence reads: CASSGSGTQTSNEKLFF. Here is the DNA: TGCGCCAGCAGCGGCTCGGGGACCCAGACAAGTAATGAAAAACTGTTTTTT.